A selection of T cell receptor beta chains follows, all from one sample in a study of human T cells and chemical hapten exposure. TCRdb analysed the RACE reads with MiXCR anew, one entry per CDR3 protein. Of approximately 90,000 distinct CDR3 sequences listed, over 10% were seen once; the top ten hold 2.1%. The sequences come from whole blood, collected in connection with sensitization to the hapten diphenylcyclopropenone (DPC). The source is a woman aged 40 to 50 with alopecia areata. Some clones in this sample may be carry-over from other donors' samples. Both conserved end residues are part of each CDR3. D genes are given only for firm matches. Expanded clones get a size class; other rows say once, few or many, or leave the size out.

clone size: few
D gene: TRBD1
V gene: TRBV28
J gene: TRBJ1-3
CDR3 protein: CASSPTDRDSGNTIYF
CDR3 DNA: TGTGCCAGCAGCCCTACTGACAGGGACTCTGGAAACACCATATATTTT

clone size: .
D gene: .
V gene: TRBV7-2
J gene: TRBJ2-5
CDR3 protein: CASSLAQGGETQYF
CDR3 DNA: TGTGCCAGCAGCTTAGCGCAGGGGGGAGAGACCCAGTACTTC

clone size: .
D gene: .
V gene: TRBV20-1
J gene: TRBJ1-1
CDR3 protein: CSARRNTEAFF
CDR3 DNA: TGCAGTGCTCGCAGGAACACTGAAGCTTTCTTT

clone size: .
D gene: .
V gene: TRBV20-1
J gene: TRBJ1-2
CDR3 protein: CSAVRTEGYGYTF
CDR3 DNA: TGCAGTGCGGTACGGACAGAGGGATATGGCTACACCTTC

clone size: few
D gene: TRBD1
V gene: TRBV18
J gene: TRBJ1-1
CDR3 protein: CASSGQGMNTEAFF
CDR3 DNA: TGTGCCAGCTCGGGACAGGGGATGAACACTGAAGCTTTCTTT

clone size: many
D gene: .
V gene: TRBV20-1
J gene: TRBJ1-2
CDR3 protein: CSARVGPYGYTF
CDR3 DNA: TGCAGTGCTAGAGTAGGGCCGTATGGCTACACCTTC

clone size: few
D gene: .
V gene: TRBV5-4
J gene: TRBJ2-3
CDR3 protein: CASSSDFLGTDTQYF
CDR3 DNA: TGTGCCAGCAGTTCCGACTTCCTCGGCACAGATACGCAGTATTTT

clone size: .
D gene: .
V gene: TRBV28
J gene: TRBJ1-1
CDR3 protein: CASSFREAFF
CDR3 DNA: TGTGCCAGCAGTTTTAGGGAAGCTTTCTTT

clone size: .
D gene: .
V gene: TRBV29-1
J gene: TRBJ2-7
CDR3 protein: CSVVVRGYEQYF
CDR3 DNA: TGCAGCGTTGTTGTCAGGGGCTACGAGCAGTACTTC

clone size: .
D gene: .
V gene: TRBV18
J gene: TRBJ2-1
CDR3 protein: CASSPRDRNNEQFF
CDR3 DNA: TGTGCCAGCTCACCGCGGGACAGAAACAATGAGCAGTTCTTC

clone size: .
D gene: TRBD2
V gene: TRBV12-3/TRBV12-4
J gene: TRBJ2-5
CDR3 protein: CASSLTSGRETQYF
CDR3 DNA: TGTGCCAGCAGTTTGACTAGCGGGAGAGAGACCCAGTACTTC

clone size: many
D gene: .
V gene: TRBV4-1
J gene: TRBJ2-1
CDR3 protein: CASSHMSGVSYNEQFF
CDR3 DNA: TGCGCCAGCAGCCATATGTCGGGAGTTTCCTACAATGAGCAGTTCTTC

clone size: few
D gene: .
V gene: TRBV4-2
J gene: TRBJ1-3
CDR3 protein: CASSQDQEGSIYF
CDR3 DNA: TGTGCCAGCAGCCAAGATCAGGAGGGATCCATATATTTT

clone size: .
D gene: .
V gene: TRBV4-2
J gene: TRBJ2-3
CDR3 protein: CASSQSQGSGTDTQYF
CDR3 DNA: TGTGCCAGCAGCCAATCCCAGGGGAGTGGCACAGATACGCAGTATTTT

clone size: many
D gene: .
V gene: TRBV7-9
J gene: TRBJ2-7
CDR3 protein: CASSVLGRTHEQYF
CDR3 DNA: TGTGCCAGCAGCGTCCTAGGTAGGACCCACGAGCAGTACTTC

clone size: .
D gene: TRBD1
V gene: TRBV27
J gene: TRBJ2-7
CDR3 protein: CASSRDRDYEQYF
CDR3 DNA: TGTGCCAGCAGCCGGGACAGGGACTACGAGCAGTACTTC